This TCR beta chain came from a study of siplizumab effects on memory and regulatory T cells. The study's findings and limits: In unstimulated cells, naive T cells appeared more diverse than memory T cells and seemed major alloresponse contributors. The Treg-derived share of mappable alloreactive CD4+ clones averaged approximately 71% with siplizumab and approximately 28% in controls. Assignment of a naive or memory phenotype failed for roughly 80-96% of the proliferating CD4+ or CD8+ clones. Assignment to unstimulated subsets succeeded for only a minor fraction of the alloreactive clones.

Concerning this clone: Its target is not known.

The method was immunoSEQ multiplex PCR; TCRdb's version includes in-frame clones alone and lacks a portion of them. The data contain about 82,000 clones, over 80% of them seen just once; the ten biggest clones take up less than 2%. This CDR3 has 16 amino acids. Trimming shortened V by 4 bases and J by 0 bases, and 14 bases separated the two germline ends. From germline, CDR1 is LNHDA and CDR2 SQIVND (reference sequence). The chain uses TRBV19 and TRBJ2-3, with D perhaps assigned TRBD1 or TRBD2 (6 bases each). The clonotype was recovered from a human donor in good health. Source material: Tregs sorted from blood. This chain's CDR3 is CASSRATGTSTDTQYF. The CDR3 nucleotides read TGTGCCAGTAGTAGAGCAACAGGGACTAGCACAGATACGCAGTATTTT.